A single sample gave rise to the 20 T cell receptor beta chains below, sequenced in a study of T-cell memory formation after mild COVID-19. In TCRdb, the 5' RACE reads were re-called with MiXCR into one record per CDR3 protein. The sample contains roughly 400,000 distinct CDR3 sequences, about 17% of which appear only once. Sequenced: PBMCs or a T cell subset sorted from them (not recorded which). The receptors originated from a man younger than 30 who had mild COVID-19 (a few samples of this study predate the infection). Cell type and time point are not known.

There are a few counts of this clonotype. This rearrangement joins TRBV4-2 to TRBJ2-1, with 7 bases fitting TRBD2. This CDR3 is 16 amino acids long. The germline V gene has CDR1 LGHNA and CDR2 YNFKEQ. J gave up 0 bases and V 3 bases, and 5 bases lay outside the gene matches. DNA of the CDR3: TGTGCCAGCAGCCAGGCCGGGACTAACTCCTACAATGAGCAGTTCTTC. Protein: CASSQAGTNSYNEQFF.

This clonotype was observed many times. The chain combines TRBV9 with TRBJ2-1; TRBD2 aligns across 9 bases. The ends lost 1 base at V and 6 bases at J; junction bases unmatched: 5. CDR1 and CDR2 (germline): SGDLS, YYNGEE. The CDR3 is 15 amino acids. CDR3 protein: CASSVTAGGFNEQFF. The CDR3 DNA is TGTGCCAGCAGCGTAACGGCGGGGGGGTTCAATGAGCAGTTCTTC.

This chain uses TRBV7-8 with TRBJ1-4; D is possibly TRBD1 (5 bases). Trimming took off 7 bases at V and 4 bases at J, with 16 bases between the two ends. Germline-derived CDR1 and CDR2 are SGHVS and FQNEAQ. The CDR3 covers 15 residues. CDR3: CASTLNRLGNEKLFF. DNA for the CDR3: TGTGCCAGCACCCTGAACAGGCTGGGTAATGAAAAACTGTTTTTT.

This clonotype was observed a handful of times. The chain couples TRBV5-1 to TRBJ2-3; a possible D gene is TRBD2 (5 bases). The CDR3 consists of 14 residues. Germline CDR1 is SGHRS and CDR2 is YFSETQ. Deletions cut 2 bases from V and 4 bases from J, with 11 bases between. The CDR3 region is CASSFGLASDTQYF. DNA for the CDR3: TGCGCCAGCAGCTTTGGGCTAGCCTCAGATACGCAGTATTTT. Drawing the rest from reference TRBV5-1 and TRBJ2-3, the complete variable domain is KAGVTQTPRYLIKTRGQQVTLSCSPISGHRSVSWYQQTPGQGLQFLFEYFSETQRNKGNFPGRFSGRQFSNSRSEMNVSTLELGDSALYLCASSFGLASDTQYFGPGTRLTVL.

J is TRBJ2-3 and V is TRBV20-1; 8 bases line up with TRBD2. The J segment lost 2 bases and the V segment lost 8 bases, leaving 6 bases of the junction unmatched. Germline assignment: CDR1 DFQATT and CDR2 SNEGSKA (reference sequence). The CDR3 contains 13 residues. This CDR3 is CSCSGASTDTQYF. The CDR3 region has the DNA TGCAGTTGTAGCGGGGCCTCCACAGATACGCAGTATTTT.

V gene TRBV27 combines with J gene TRBJ2-7, with TRBD2 matching 7 bases. The CDR3 covers 14 residues. V lost 2 bases and J lost 6; bases outside the gene matches: 7. Germline CDR1 and CDR2: MNHEY and SMNVEV (reference sequence). CDR3 region: CASSLRAGVFEQYF. The CDR3 DNA follows: TGTGCCAGCAGTTTAAGGGCGGGAGTCTTCGAGCAGTACTTC.

This clonotype was seen a single time. The genes are TRBV6-2 or TRBV6-3 and TRBJ2-1, with D possibly being TRBD2 (5 bases). The CDR3 consists of 16 residues. V was shortened by 6 bases and J by 3 bases, with 18 bases between the two germline ends. CDR1 MNHEY and CDR2 SVGEGT come from the germline V gene. The CDR3 nucleotides are TGTGCCAGCAGATTTACCGGACTCGCCTTCTACAATGAGCAGTTCTTC. As protein: CASRFTGLAFYNEQFF.

This clonotype showed up just a few times. This rearrangement joins TRBV4-3 to TRBJ1-4; D gene uncertain. The V end lost 1 base, the J end lost 8 bases, and 17 bases lay between the germline ends. CDR1 LGHNA and CDR2 YSLEER come from the germline V gene. This CDR3 has 16 amino acids. CDR3 sequence: CASSQVREGWGEKLFF. Here the CDR3 DNA reads TGCGCCAGCAGCCAAGTGAGAGAGGGCTGGGGAGAAAAACTGTTTTTT.

This clonotype was picked up a small number of times. The DNA for the CDR3 is TGTGCCAGCAGTTACGAGGTTCCACCGTACATGAACACTGAAGCTTTCTTT. Translation gives CASSYEVPPYMNTEAFF. The chain joins TRBV6-5 to TRBJ1-1; no clear D. Per the germline V gene, CDR1 is MNHEY and CDR2 is SVGAGI. Deletions cut 2 bases from V and 0 bases from J, with 16 bases between. This CDR3 has 17 amino acids.

This clonotype was seen only once. The chain couples TRBV27 to TRBJ1-2; the D gene is possibly TRBD1 (6 bases). CDR1 is MNHEY, CDR2 SMNVEV, per germline (reference sequence). V was cut by 8 bases and J by 7 bases, with 17 bases left in between. The CDR3 has 13 amino acids. The CDR3 DNA follows: TGTGCCAGCTCCGAACAGGGTAGGAGTGGCTACACCTTC. As protein: CASSEQGRSGYTF.

This clonotype was seen more than once but under ten times. The rearrangement uses TRBV5-8 and TRBJ1-2; possible D gene TRBD1, 6 bases. The CDR3 totals 15 residues. Germline V CDR1 and CDR2: SGHTS, YDEGEE. Between the trimmed V and J ends, which lost 4 bases and 4 bases, there was a span of 17 bases. CDR3 sequence (DNA): TGTGCCAGCAGCCCATCGGGGGGCGCCGGCTATGGCTACACCTTC. Encoded protein: CASSPSGGAGYGYTF.

The chain recombines TRBV6-2 or TRBV6-3 with TRBJ2-7, with TRBD1 matching 7 bases. CDR1 is MNHEY, CDR2 SVGEGT, per germline. V shed 6 bases and J 5 bases; nucleotides not matched to a gene: 13. The CDR3 sequence is 15 residues long. CDR3: CASRPGTASIDEQYV. CDR3 nucleotides: TGTGCCAGCAGGCCCGGGACAGCGAGTATCGACGAGCAGTACGTC.

V is TRBV7-9 and J is TRBJ1-2; D unresolved. Per germline, CDR1 SEHNR and CDR2 FQNEAQ (reference sequence). The V end lost 4 bases, the J end lost 6 bases, and 18 bases lay between the germline ends. The CDR3 spans 15 residues. The CDR3 nucleotides read TGTGCCAGCAGCTCAGTAGGCAGATTCAGCAATGGCTACACCTTC. Encoded protein: CASSSVGRFSNGYTF.

This clonotype was counted a few times. This chain uses TRBV9 with TRBJ1-1; 7 nucleotides align to TRBD1. J lost 0 bases, V lost 0 bases, and 8 bases had no gene match. The CDR3 covers 17 residues. Per germline, CDR1 SGDLS and CDR2 YYNGEE. In nucleotides, the CDR3 is TGTGCCAGCAGCGTAGAGGGGGCCTTGGGGTTGAACACTGAAGCTTTCTTT. It encodes CASSVEGALGLNTEAFF.

This rearrangement joins TRBV2 to TRBJ2-3, with D unresolved. This CDR3 is 13 amino acids long. Deletions cut 7 bases from V and 7 bases from J, with 15 bases between. Germline CDR1 and CDR2: SNHLY and FYNNEI. The CDR3 DNA reads TGTGCCAGCAAGATGGGATTCCAGAATACGCAGTATTTT. Encoded protein: CASKMGFQNTQYF.

J is TRBJ2-7 and V is TRBV29-1; 8 bases match TRBD2. Germline V gene lookup returns CDR1 SQVTM and CDR2 ANQGSEA. There are 13 residues in the CDR3. J gave up 5 bases and V 6 bases, and 9 bases lay outside the gene matches. CDR3 loop: CSVWGSGGDEQYF. CDR3 in DNA: TGCAGCGTGTGGGGGTCGGGAGGGGACGAGCAGTACTTC.

A few counts support this clonotype. The chain has TRBV20-1 and TRBJ1-1; D call uncertain. The CDR3 is 14 residues long. Germline V lookup: CDR1 DFQATT, CDR2 SNEGSKA (reference sequence). Trimming removed 0 bases from V and 5 bases from J, with 13 bases in between. CDR3: CSARDYGVWTEAFF. CDR3 nucleotides: TGCAGTGCTAGAGATTACGGGGTGTGGACTGAAGCTTTCTTT.

This clonotype was picked up a small number of times. The chain couples TRBV29-1 to TRBJ2-2, with 7 bases matching TRBD2. The CDR3 extends over 14 amino acids. Looked up from germline, CDR1 is SQVTM and CDR2 is ANQGSEA. J gave up 0 bases and V 7 bases, and 5 bases lay outside the gene matches. The CDR3 nucleotides read TGCAGCGCCTCCGGGACTACGAACACCGGGGAGCTGTTTTTT. It is translated as CSASGTTNTGELFF.

The chain joins TRBV19 to TRBJ2-6; D not certain. Germline V CDR1 and CDR2: LNHDA, SQIVND (reference sequence). This CDR3 is built from 17 residues. The V end lost 9 bases, the J end lost 0 bases, and 18 bases lay between the germline ends. The CDR3 sequence is CASSPPGRFSGANVLTF. CDR3 bases: TGTGCCAGCAGCCCCCCCGGACGTTTCTCTGGGGCCAACGTCCTGACTTTC.

J is TRBJ1-2 and V is TRBV29-1, with no clear D. The CDR3 is 13 residues long. CDR1 and CDR2 from the germline V gene are SQVTM and ANQGSEA. Trimming shortened V by 7 bases and J by 2 bases, and 14 bases separated the two germline ends. CDR3 sequence reads: CSGSAAGNYGYTF. DNA of the CDR3: TGCAGCGGCTCCGCGGCAGGAAACTATGGCTACACCTTC.